This TCR beta chain emerged from a study of blood T cell repertoires in COVID-19. Study-level information: From the United States, Italy and Spain came samples of acute and convalescent COVID-19.

Trimming took off 5 bases at V and 3 bases at J, with 17 bases between the two ends. The CDR3 covers 15 residues. Per germline, CDR1 LGHNA and CDR2 YNFKEQ. Per the original methods: The assay estimated nucleated cells by amplifying reference gene primers. Using immunoSEQ multiplex PCR, the repertoire was profiled, and TCRdb retains in-frame clones only, with some absent. The DNA was the basis for D and trimming; V, J and clone size are from that table. The repertoire holds 150,000 to 200,000 clones, with around four fifths as singletons. The rearrangement uses TRBV4-2 and TRBJ2-7, with TRBD1 as a possible D gene (5 bases). This sequence was found in a woman in her twenties or thirties with acute or convalescent COVID-19. The sequenced sample was peripheral blood. The CDR3 DNA sequence: TGTGCCAGCAGCGTAAGGGATGAAGACAGCTACGAGCAGTACTTC. It is translated as CASSVRDEDSYEQYF.